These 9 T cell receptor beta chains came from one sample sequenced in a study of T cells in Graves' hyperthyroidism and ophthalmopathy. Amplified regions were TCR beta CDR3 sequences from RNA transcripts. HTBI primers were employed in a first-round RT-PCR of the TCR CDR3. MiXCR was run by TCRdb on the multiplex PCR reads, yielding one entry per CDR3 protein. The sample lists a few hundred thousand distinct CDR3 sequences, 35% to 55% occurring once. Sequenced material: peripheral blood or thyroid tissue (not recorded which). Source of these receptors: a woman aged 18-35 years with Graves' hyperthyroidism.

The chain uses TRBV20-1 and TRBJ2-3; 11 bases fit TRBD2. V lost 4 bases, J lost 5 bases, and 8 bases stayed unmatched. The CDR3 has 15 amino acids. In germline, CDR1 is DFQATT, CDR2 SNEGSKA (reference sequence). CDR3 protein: CSATGTSGLGDTQYF. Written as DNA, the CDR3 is TGCAGTGCTACCGGGACTAGCGGCTTGGGAGATACGCAGTATTTT.

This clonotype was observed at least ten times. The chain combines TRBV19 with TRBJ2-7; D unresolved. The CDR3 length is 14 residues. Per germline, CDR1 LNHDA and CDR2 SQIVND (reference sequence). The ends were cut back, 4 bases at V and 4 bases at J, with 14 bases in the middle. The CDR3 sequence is CASSKTGKSYEQYF. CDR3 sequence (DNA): TGTGCCAGTAGTAAGACGGGCAAGTCATACGAGCAGTACTTC.

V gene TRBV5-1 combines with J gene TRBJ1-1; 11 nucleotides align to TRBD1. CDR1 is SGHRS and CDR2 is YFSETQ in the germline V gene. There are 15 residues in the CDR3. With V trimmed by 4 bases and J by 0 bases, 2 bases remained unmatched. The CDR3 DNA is TGCGCCAGCAGCACGGGACAGGGGGTGAACACTGAAGCTTTCTTT. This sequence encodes CASSTGQGVNTEAFF.

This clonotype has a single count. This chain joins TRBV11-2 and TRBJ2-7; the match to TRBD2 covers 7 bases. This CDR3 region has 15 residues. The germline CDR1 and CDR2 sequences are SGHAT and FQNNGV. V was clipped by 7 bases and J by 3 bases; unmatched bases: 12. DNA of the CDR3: TGTGCCAGCATCAAAGCTAGCGGAGCCTTCTACGAGCAGTACTTC. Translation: CASIKASGAFYEQYF. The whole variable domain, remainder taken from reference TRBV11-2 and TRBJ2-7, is EAGVAQSPRYKIIEKRQSVAFWCNPISGHATLYWYQQILGQGPKLLIQFQNNGVVDDSQLPKDRFSAERLKGVDSTLKIQPAKLEDSAVYLCASIKASGAFYEQYFGPGTRLTVT.

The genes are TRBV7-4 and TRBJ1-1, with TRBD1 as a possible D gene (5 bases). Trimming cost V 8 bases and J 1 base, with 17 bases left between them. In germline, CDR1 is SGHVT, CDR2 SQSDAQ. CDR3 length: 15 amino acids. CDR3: CASYLLGGANTEAFF. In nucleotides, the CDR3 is TGTGCCAGCTACCTTCTGGGGGGAGCGAACACTGAAGCTTTCTTT.

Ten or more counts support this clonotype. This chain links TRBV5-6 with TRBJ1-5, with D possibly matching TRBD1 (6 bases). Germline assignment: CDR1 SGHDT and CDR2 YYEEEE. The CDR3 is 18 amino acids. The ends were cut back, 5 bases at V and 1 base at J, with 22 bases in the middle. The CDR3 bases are TGTGCCAGCAGGCGAATCGTTTGGGGACACGCCAGCAATCAGCCCCAGCATTTT. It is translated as CASRRIVWGHASNQPQHF. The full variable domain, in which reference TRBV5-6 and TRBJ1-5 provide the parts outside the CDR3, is DAGVTQSPTHLIKTRGQQVTLRCSPKSGHDTVSWYQQALGQGPQFIFQYYEEEERQRGNFPDRFSGHQFPNYSSELNVNALLLGDSALYLCASRRIVWGHASNQPQHFGDGTRLSIL.

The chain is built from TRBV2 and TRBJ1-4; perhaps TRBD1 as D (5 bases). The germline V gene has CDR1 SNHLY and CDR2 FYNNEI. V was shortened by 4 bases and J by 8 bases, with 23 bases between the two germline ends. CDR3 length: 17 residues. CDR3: CASSADTGTGVWEKLFF. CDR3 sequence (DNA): TGTGCCAGCAGTGCCGATACCGGGACCGGAGTATGGGAAAAACTGTTTTTT.

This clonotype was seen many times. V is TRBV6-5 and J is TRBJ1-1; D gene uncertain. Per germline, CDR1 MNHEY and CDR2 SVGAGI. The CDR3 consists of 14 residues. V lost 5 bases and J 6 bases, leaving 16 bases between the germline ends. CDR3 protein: CASSLPPPNAEAFF. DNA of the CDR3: TGTGCCAGCAGTCTTCCTCCCCCAAACGCTGAAGCTTTCTTT.

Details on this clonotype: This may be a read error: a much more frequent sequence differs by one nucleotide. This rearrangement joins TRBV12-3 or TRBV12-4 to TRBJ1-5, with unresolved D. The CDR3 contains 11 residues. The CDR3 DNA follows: TGTGCTGGTGGTAATCATCAGCCCCAGCATTTT. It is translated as CAGGNHQPQHF.